Presented here are 4 T cell receptor beta chains from one specimen sequenced in a study of chemoradiotherapy in HPV16-positive cancers. Assay: immunoSEQ multiplex PCR; the TCRdb copy retains only in-frame clones and omits some. The sample yields around 40,000 clones, 76% seen once. The material was blood, obtained from a patient who underwent chemoradiotherapy. These receptors originate from a human donor with HPV-associated anogenital cancer.

This clone has a handful of counts. The chain is built from TRBV2 and TRBJ1-2, with a tentative D call TRBD1 (6 bases). CDR1 and CDR2 from the germline V gene are SNHLY and FYNNEI. Trimming removed 0 bases from V and 4 bases from J, with 12 bases in between. CDR3 length: 15 residues. This CDR3 is CASSEAWGAGYGYTF. In nucleotides, the CDR3 is TGTGCCAGCAGTGAAGCTTGGGGGGCAGGCTATGGCTACACCTTC.

The chain has TRBV18 and TRBJ1-3; 12 bases fit TRBD1. Trimming took 0 bases from V and 4 from J; bases not matched to a gene: 1. The CDR3 covers 16 residues. CDR1 KGHSH and CDR2 LQKENI come from the germline V gene. This CDR3 reads CASSPPGTGGGNTIYF. CDR3 in DNA: TGTGCCAGCTCACCACCCGGGACAGGGGGCGGAAACACCATATATTTT. Supplemented by reference TRBV18 and TRBJ1-3, the full variable domain reads NAGVMQNPRHLVRRRGQEARLRCSPMKGHSHVYWYRQLPEEGLKFMVYLQKENIIDESGMPKERFSAEFPKEGPSILRIQQVVRGDSAAYFCASSPPGTGGGNTIYFGEGSWLTVV.

In its sample, this clone was seen once. The chain links TRBV7-9 to TRBJ2-7, with 9 bases fitting TRBD1. CDR3 size: 15 residues. Losses at the gene ends were 3 bases for V and 3 bases for J; bases not matched to a gene: 6. Looked up from germline, CDR1 is SEHNR and CDR2 is FQNEAQ (reference sequence). CDR3 protein: CASSFRDRVGYEQYF. CDR3 nucleotides: TGTGCCAGCAGCTTCCGGGACAGGGTCGGCTACGAGCAGTACTTC.

J is TRBJ1-1 and V is TRBV27; maybe TRBD1 (5 bases). Germline V gene data show CDR1 as MNHEY and CDR2 as SMNVEV (reference sequence). The CDR3 runs 14 residues. Trimming cost V 6 bases and J 5 bases, with 16 bases left between them. The CDR3: CASRPRDLLTEAFF. Here the CDR3 DNA reads TGTGCCAGCAGACCGAGGGACCTTCTGACTGAAGCTTTCTTT.